One sample yielded the 14 T cell receptor beta chains listed below, sequenced in a study of tumor and adjacent non-tumor tissue in lung cancer. No cell sorting was done before RNA was extracted from the tissue. The library came from three nested PCR rounds adapted from ARM-PCR protocols. MiXCR, run by TCRdb on the multiplex PCR reads, gives a single entry per CDR3 protein. The sample yields 60,000 to 90,000 distinct CDR3 sequences, under 80% seen once. Sequences were obtained from lung tumor tissue. These receptors were collected from a woman between 45 and 65 years old with non-small cell lung cancer.

For this clonotype: One junction end disagrees with the germline gene, perhaps due to a read error. The gene calls are TRBV2 and TRBJ2-2; 9 nucleotides align to TRBD1. Germline V lookup: CDR1 SNHLY, CDR2 FYNNEI. CDR3 length: 15 residues. The CDR3 loop reads CASRPGTGKAGELLF. Here the CDR3 DNA reads TGTGCCAGCAGACCTGGGACAGGGAAGGCCGGGGAGCTGCTTTTT.

Comments on this clonotype: One end of the junction is discordant with germline, which a read error may explain. The CDR3 region has the DNA TGCAGCGTTGGAGTCCCTAGCGGGAGGGCCCCCGGGAAGCTGTTTTTT. Translation gives CSVGVPSGRAPGKLFF. The gene calls are TRBV29-1 and TRBJ2-2; TRBD2 aligns across 12 bases. Per germline, CDR1 SQVTM and CDR2 ANQGSEA. The CDR3 contains 16 residues.

In the case of this clonotype: It may be a read error: a sequence one base away is much more abundant. The chain links TRBV25-1 to TRBJ2-3, with TRBD2 identical over 8 bases. Per germline, CDR1 MGHDK and CDR2 SYGVNS. The junction had 11 bases not matched to a gene; V was cut back by 4 bases and J by 5 bases. CDR3 length: 16 residues. CDR3 in amino acids: CASSGWTSRLIDTQYF. The CDR3 DNA reads TGTGCCAGCAGTGGTTGGACTAGCAGATTAATAGATACGCAGTATTTT.

This clonotype was detected many times. The V and J genes are TRBV25-1 and TRBJ2-5, with 7 bases matching TRBD1. The CDR3 spans 13 residues. Germline loops: CDR1 MGHDK, CDR2 SYGVNS. V lost 8 bases to trimming and J lost 4 bases; unmatched junction nucleotides: 7. CDR3 coding DNA: TGTGCCAGCGGAAGACAGGGTCCAGAGACCCAGTACTTC. Translated: CASGRQGPETQYF.

As regards this clonotype: Sequence at one end of the junction differs from germline and may be a read error. The chain joins TRBV5-4 to TRBJ2-3, with D possibly TRBD2 on 5 matching bases. This CDR3 has 15 residues. Germline V CDR1 and CDR2: SGHNT, YYREEE (reference sequence). The CDR3 region has the DNA TGTGACAGCAGCCCTACTAACGGGAACACAGATACGCAGTATTTT. It codes for CDSSPTNGNTDTQYF. Complete variable domain (other parts from reference TRBV5-4 and TRBJ2-3): ETGVTQSPTHLIKTRGQQVTLRCSSQSGHNTVSWYQQALGQGPQFIFQYYREEENGRGNFPPRFSGLQFPNYSSELNVNALELDDSALYLCDSSPTNGNTDTQYFGPGTRLTVL.

The V and J genes are TRBV5-6 and TRBJ2-5; the D gene is possibly TRBD2 (6 bases). CDR1 is SGHDT, CDR2 YYEEEE, per germline. CDR3 size: 17 residues. V lost 9 bases and J lost 4, with 28 bases in between. The CDR3 nucleotides read TGTGCCAACGGCTTGGGCCCCCCGGGACTGGGAACAGAGACCCAGTACTTC. Its translation is CANGLGPPGLGTETQYF.

CDR3 DNA: TGCAGCTCCCTGGATCTGGATACCGAAGCTTTCTTT. It codes for CSSLDLDTEAFF. This chain joins TRBV29-1 and TRBJ1-1, with D unresolved. The CDR3 is made up of 12 amino acids. Germline CDR1 is SQVTM and CDR2 is ANQGSEA. Trimming took off 8 bases at V and 8 bases at J, with 18 bases between the two ends.

The rearrangement uses TRBV5-1 and TRBJ2-7; 8 nucleotides align to TRBD2. Germline V gene data show CDR1 as SGHRS and CDR2 as YFSETQ. CDR3 length equals 15 residues. Trimming cost V 1 base and J 6 bases; bases outside gene matches: 9. CDR3 region: CASSLIERESAEQYF. The CDR3 DNA reads as TGCGCCAGCAGCTTGATCGAGCGGGAGTCGGCCGAGCAGTACTTC. Looking up the rest from reference TRBV5-1 and TRBJ2-7 gives the full variable domain: KAGVTQTPRYLIKTRGQQVTLSCSPISGHRSVSWYQQTPGQGLQFLFEYFSETQRNKGNFPGRFSGRQFSNSRSEMNVSTLELGDSALYLCASSLIERESAEQYFGPGTRLTVT.

Of note for this clonotype: The CDR3 carries no conserved terminal phenylalanine or tryptophan, so it likely arises from a read error. The chain employs TRBV28 and TRBJ1-2, with D unresolved. This CDR3 has 13 amino acids. CDR1 is MDHEN and CDR2 is SYDVKM in the germline V gene. The CDR3 loop is CASSLDLNYVYTS. The DNA for the CDR3 is TGTGCCAGCAGTTTGGACCTTAACTATGTCTACACCTCC.

This clonotype was seen ten or more times. The chain carries TRBV28 and TRBJ2-5; D may correspond to TRBD1 or TRBD2 (7 bases each). Germline V gene lookup returns CDR1 MDHEN and CDR2 SYDVKM. CDR3 length equals 16 residues. Trimming removed 7 bases from V and 4 bases from J, with 22 bases in between. DNA for the CDR3: TGTGCCAGCACCAAGTTATCCAGGGGGGGGGGAGAGACCCAGTACTTC. Protein sequence: CASTKLSRGGGETQYF.

With respect to this clonotype: At one end, the junction sequence differs from germline, possibly due to a read error. CDR3 sequence reads: CASSIDGTSGFHEQYF. The DNA for the CDR3 is TGTGCCAGCAGCATAGATGGGACTAGCGGATTTCACGAGCAATACTTC. The chain carries TRBV11-3 and TRBJ2-7, with TRBD2 matching over 11 bases. The germline CDR1 and CDR2 sequences are SGHNT and YENEEA. This CDR3 has 16 amino acids.

Turning to this clonotype: Given the absence of the conserved phenylalanine or tryptophan at the CDR3 end, a read error is likely. The chain has TRBV11-2 and TRBJ2-7, with TRBD2 matching 9 bases. V lost 3 bases, J lost 7 bases, and 7 bases stayed unmatched. The CDR3 totals 14 residues. Germline CDR1 reads SGHAT; CDR2 reads FQNNGV. The CDR3 region is CASSFGTSMWEQYY. The CDR3 DNA reads as TGTGCCAGCAGCTTCGGGACTAGCATGTGGGAGCAGTACTAC.

This chain joins TRBV29-1 and TRBJ2-7, with D tentatively TRBD2 (6 bases). Trimming cost V 8 bases and J 13 bases, with 30 bases left between them. The germline CDR1 and CDR2 sequences are SQVTM and ANQGSEA. The CDR3 is made up of 14 amino acids. In DNA form, the CDR3 reads TGCAGCTTCATCAGCTGGAGGGCAATCCACGAACAATACTTC. It codes for CSFISWRAIHEQYF.

This clonotype was picked up one time. The J gene is TRBJ2-5, the V gene TRBV29-1, with 7 bases identical to TRBD2. CDR3 size: 12 residues. Germline loops: CDR1 SQVTM, CDR2 ANQGSEA. The CDR3 coding sequence is TGCTGCGGGGGTAGAACCGGGGAGACCATGTACTTC. It is translated as CCGGRTGETMYF.